Listed below are T cell receptor beta chains from one sample, sequenced in a study of T cell changes during pregnancy in multiple sclerosis. TCRdb's table, derived via immunoSEQ multiplex PCR, lists solely in-frame clones and lacks some. Here the sample spans 60,000 or so clones, 70% to 90% being singletons. Here the sequenced sample was peripheral blood, taken in the first trimester of pregnancy. All receptors derive from a female donor in good health, enrolled as a control in a pregnancy study. Both conserved end residues are part of each CDR3. The D gene is left open where the match is weak. Clone size is stated in some rows and not others, as once, few, many or a class when expanded.

j_gene,v_gene,d_gene,abundance,len,CDR3nt,CDR3aa
TRBJ1-1,TRBV6-5,-,-,14,TGTGCCAGCAGCACCGTATACATGAACACTGAAGCTTTCTTT,CASSTVYMNTEAFF
TRBJ1-1,TRBV29-1,-,-,14,TGCAGCGTTGATTCCCTGGGCGGAGGGAACGAAGCTTTCTTT,CSVDSLGGGNEAFF
TRBJ2-5,TRBV10-3,TRBD2,once,13,TGTGCCATCAGTGGCGGGACTAGGGAGACCCAGTACTTC,CAISGGTRETQYF
TRBJ2-3,TRBV9,TRBD2,-,16,TGTGCCAGCAGCGTGACTAGCGGGGGGGCCCCAGATACGCAGTATTTT,CASSVTSGGAPDTQYF
TRBJ2-2,TRBV6-4,-,-,14,TGTGCCAGCAGTGACTCGGCGGGGACCGGGGAGCTGTTTTTT,CASSDSAGTGELFF
TRBJ1-2,TRBV6-6,-,-,14,TGTGCCAGCAGTCCCCCCGGGGGTGTCGGTGGCTACACCTTC,CASSPPGGVGGYTF
TRBJ2-5,TRBV18,TRBD1,-,16,TGTGCCAGCTCACCCCAACCGGGACAGGGGGAAGAGACCCAGTACTTC,CASSPQPGQGEETQYF
TRBJ1-5,TRBV7-2,-,few,14,TGTGCCAGCAGCTTAGGACACGTCAATCAGCCCCAGCATTTT,CASSLGHVNQPQHF
TRBJ1-5,TRBV7-9,TRBD1,few,13,TGTGCCAGCAGCTCGGGACAGGATCAGCCCCAGCATTTT,CASSSGQDQPQHF
TRBJ2-7,TRBV11-1,-,-,14,TGTGCCAGCAGCTTAGTACAGGGAGCGGACGAGCAGTACTTC,CASSLVQGADEQYF
TRBJ2-5,TRBV7-2,TRBD2,-,16,TGTGCCAGCAGCTTGCCTAGCGGGGGGGCCTCCGAGACCCAGTACTTC,CASSLPSGGASETQYF
TRBJ1-5,TRBV27,TRBD1,-,12,TGTGCCAGCAGGACAGGGGCTCAGCCCCAGCATTTT,CASRTGAQPQHF
TRBJ1-2,TRBV27,TRBD1,-,17,TGTGCCAGCAGTTCAATCCAGGACAGGGGGTCTAACTATGGCTACACCTTC,CASSSIQDRGSNYGYTF
TRBJ1-2,TRBV7-2,-,-,15,TGTGCCAGCAGCTTAGACGTGGGACTTATCTATGGCTACACCTTC,CASSLDVGLIYGYTF
TRBJ2-7,TRBV9,TRBD1,once,14,TGTGCCAGCAGCGTCGACAGGGGATTCTACGAGCAGTACTTC,CASSVDRGFYEQYF
TRBJ1-4,TRBV15,TRBD1,few,14,TGTGCCACCAGGCAGGGGGGAACTAATGAAAAACTGTTTTTT,CATRQGGTNEKLFF
TRBJ1-5,TRBV10-3,TRBD1,-,13,TGTGCCATCAGTGGACAGGGGGGTCAGCCCCAGCATTTT,CAISGQGGQPQHF
TRBJ2-5,TRBV18,-,once,13,TGTGCCAGCTCACCCGGGTCTCAAGAGACCCAGTACTTC,CASSPGSQETQYF
TRBJ2-7,TRBV29-1,-,-,11,TGCAGCGTTGGGCAGGGAGGCGAGCAGTACTTC,CSVGQGGEQYF
TRBJ2-3,TRBV6-1,-,-,17,TGTGCCAGCAGTGCGAGGACGGACACTCCTAGGGGGGATACGCAGTATTTT,CASSARTDTPRGDTQYF
TRBJ2-1,TRBV30,-,few,14,TGTGCCTGGAGTGAAGCCCGGGGGTTTAATGAGCAGTTCTTC,CAWSEARGFNEQFF
TRBJ1-1,TRBV18,-,once,13,TGTGCCAGCTCACCTGGAAGGGGCCCTGAAGCTTTCTTT,CASSPGRGPEAFF
TRBJ1-5,TRBV25-1,-,once,13,TGTGCCAGCAGTGCCACAGGGAATCAGCCCCAGCATTTT,CASSATGNQPQHF
TRBJ2-7,TRBV18,-,-,12,TGTGCCAGCTCAATCGACAGTTACGAGCAGTACTTC,CASSIDSYEQYF
TRBJ1-2,TRBV7-8,TRBD1,-,15,TGTGCCAGCAGCTTAGGACAGGGGTTGGACTATGGCTACACCTTC,CASSLGQGLDYGYTF
TRBJ1-3,TRBV7-8,-,-,15,TGTGCCAGCACGGGGAGTTTTAACTCTGGAAACACCATATATTTT,CASTGSFNSGNTIYF
TRBJ2-3,TRBV9,TRBD2,-,17,TGTGCCAGCAGCGCCCGACTAGCGGGGTCAAGCACAGATACGCAGTATTTT,CASSARLAGSSTDTQYF
TRBJ2-7,TRBV7-9,TRBD1,-,18,TGTGCCAGCAGCTTAGTCACTGCCGGGACAGGGGAGATCCACGAGCAGTACTTC,CASSLVTAGTGEIHEQYF
TRBJ1-1,TRBV30,TRBD1,-,15,TGTGCCTTCCGAGGGCCCGGACAGGGGGACACTGAAGCTTTCTTT,CAFRGPGQGDTEAFF
TRBJ2-7,TRBV6-5,TRBD1,-,15,TGTGCCAGCAGTTATTCCGGGACAGGTACATACGAGCAGTACTTC,CASSYSGTGTYEQYF
TRBJ1-6,TRBV9,TRBD1,-,15,TGTGCCAGCAGCGTAGAGGCAGGGGGCGATTCACCCCTCCACTTT,CASSVEAGGDSPLHF
TRBJ1-2,TRBV27,-,-,14,TGTGCCAGCAGTTTTGCGGGTACCCCCTATGGCTACACCTTC,CASSFAGTPYGYTF
TRBJ2-7,TRBV20-1,-,-,11,TGCAGTGCTCTCAGATCCCGTGGGCAGTACTTC,CSALRSRGQYF
TRBJ1-5,TRBV6-6,-,-,12,TGTGCCAGCAGATATCCAGATCAGCCCCAGCATTTT,CASRYPDQPQHF
TRBJ1-1,TRBV11-2,-,-,15,TGTGCCAGCAGCCTTTACAGGGACATGAACACTGAAGCTTTCTTT,CASSLYRDMNTEAFF
TRBJ2-2,TRBV4-3,-,-,16,TGCGCCAGCAGCCAAACCGGGGTCACGAACACCGGGGAGCTGTTTTTT,CASSQTGVTNTGELFF
TRBJ2-2,TRBV19,-,-,14,TGTGCCAGTAGTGTGTCGGGAAACCCCGGGGAGCTGTTTTTT,CASSVSGNPGELFF
TRBJ1-2,TRBV18,TRBD1,-,14,TGTGCCAGCTCAGAGCAGACAGGGAAGTATGGCTACACCTTC,CASSEQTGKYGYTF